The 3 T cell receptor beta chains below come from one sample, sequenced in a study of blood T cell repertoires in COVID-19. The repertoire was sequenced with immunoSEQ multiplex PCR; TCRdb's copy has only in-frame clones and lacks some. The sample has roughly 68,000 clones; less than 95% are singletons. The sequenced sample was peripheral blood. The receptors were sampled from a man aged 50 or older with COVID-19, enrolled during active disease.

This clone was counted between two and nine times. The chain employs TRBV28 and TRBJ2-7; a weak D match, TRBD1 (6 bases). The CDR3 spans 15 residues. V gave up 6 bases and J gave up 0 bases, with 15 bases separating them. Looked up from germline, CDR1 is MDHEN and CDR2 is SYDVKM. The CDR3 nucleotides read TGTGCCAGCAGCGTTACAGGGTGGCCCTCCTACGAGCAGTACTTC. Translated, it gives CASSVTGWPSYEQYF.

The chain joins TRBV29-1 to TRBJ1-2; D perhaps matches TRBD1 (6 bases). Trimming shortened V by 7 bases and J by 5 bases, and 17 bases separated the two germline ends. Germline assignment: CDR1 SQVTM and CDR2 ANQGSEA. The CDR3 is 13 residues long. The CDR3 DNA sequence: TGCAGCGCTCGGGACACCTCCGCTTATGGCTACACCTTC. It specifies CSARDTSAYGYTF.

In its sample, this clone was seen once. CDR3 sequence reads: CASSLDPSPYTGELFF. The CDR3 coding sequence is TGTGCCAGCAGCTTGGATCCTAGCCCCTACACCGGGGAGCTGTTTTTT. V usage is TRBV5-6 and J usage is TRBJ2-2; D is perhaps TRBD2 (5 bases). The V end lost 0 bases, the J end lost 3 bases, and 12 bases lay between the germline ends. The CDR3 has 16 residues. Germline V gene lookup returns CDR1 SGHDT and CDR2 YYEEEE.